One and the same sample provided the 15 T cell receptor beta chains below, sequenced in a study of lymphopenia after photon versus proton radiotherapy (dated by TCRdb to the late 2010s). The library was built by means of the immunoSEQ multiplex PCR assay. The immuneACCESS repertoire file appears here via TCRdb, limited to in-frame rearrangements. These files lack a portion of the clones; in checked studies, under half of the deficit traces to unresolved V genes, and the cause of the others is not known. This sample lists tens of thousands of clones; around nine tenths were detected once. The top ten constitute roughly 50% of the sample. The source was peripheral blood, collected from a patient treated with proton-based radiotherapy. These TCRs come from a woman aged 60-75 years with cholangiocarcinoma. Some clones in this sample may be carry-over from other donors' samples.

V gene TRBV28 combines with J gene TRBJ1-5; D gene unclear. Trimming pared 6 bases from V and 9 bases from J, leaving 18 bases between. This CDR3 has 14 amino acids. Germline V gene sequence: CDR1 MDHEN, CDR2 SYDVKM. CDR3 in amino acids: CASRARPYGPPQHF. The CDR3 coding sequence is TGTGCCAGCAGGGCCAGACCTTACGGTCCGCCCCAGCATTTT.

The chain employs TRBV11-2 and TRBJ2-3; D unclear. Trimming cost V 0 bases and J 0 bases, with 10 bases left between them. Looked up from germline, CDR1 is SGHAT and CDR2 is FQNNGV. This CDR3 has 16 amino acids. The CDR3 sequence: CASSLEEGPSTDTQYF. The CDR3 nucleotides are TGTGCCAGCAGCTTAGAGGAAGGACCTAGCACAGATACGCAGTATTTT.

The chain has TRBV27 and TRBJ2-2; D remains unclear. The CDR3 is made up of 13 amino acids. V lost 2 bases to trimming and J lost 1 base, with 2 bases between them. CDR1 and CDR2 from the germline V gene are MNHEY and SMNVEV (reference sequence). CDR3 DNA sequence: TGTGCCAGCAGTTTACGGAACACCGGGGAGCTGTTTTTT. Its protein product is CASSLRNTGELFF.

CDR3 region: CASSPQGGVDGYTF. CDR3 nucleotides: TGTGCCAGCAGCCCTCAGGGTGGGGTGGATGGCTACACCTTC. The V and J genes are TRBV7-3 and TRBJ1-2, with D perhaps TRBD1 (5 bases). The CDR3 is 14 amino acids. Germline V gene sequence: CDR1 SGHTA, CDR2 FQGTGA. V was clipped by 5 bases and J by 6 bases, with 16 bases between them.

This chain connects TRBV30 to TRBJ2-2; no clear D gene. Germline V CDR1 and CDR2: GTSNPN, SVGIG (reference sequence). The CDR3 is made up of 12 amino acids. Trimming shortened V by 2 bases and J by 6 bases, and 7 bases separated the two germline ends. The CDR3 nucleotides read TGTGCCTGGAGTCCCGGCCCCGGGGAGCTGTTTTTT. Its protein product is CAWSPGPGELFF.

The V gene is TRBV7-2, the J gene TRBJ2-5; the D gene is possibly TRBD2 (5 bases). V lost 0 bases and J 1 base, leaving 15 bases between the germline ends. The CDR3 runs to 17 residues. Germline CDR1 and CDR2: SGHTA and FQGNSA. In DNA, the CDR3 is TGTGCCAGCAGCTTAGCGCGTAGTAGCGTGCCCCAAGAGACCCAGTACTTC. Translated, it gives CASSLARSSVPQETQYF.

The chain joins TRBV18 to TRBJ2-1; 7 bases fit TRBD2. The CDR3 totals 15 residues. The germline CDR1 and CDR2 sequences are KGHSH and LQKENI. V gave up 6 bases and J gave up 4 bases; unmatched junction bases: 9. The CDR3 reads CASSPSLAEYNEQFF. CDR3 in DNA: TGTGCCAGCTCCCCCTCGCTAGCGGAATACAATGAGCAGTTCTTC.

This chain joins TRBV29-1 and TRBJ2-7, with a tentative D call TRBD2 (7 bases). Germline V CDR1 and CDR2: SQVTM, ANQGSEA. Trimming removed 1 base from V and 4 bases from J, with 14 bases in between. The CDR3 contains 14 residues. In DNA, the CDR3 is TGCAGCGTTGAAGGGGAGGGGACACATTACGAGCAGTACTTC. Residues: CSVEGEGTHYEQYF.

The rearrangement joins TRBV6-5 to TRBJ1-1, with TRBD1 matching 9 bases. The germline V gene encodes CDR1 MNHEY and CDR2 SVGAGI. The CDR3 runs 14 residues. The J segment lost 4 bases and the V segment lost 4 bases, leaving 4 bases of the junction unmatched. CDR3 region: CASSFGQGSTEAFF. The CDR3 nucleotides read TGTGCCAGCAGTTTCGGACAGGGGAGCACTGAAGCTTTCTTT.

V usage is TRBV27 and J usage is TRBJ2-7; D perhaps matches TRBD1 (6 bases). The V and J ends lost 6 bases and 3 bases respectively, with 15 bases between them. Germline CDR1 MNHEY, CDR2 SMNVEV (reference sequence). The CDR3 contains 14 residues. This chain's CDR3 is CASSLIGQNYEQYF. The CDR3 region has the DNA TGTGCCAGCAGCCTAATCGGACAGAACTACGAGCAGTACTTC.

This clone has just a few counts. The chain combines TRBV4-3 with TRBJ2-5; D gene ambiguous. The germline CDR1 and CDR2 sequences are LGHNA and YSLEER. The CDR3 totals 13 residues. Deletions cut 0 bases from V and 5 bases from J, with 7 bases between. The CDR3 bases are TGCGCCAGCAGCCAAGATACCGGGGAGACCCAGTACTTC. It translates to CASSQDTGETQYF.

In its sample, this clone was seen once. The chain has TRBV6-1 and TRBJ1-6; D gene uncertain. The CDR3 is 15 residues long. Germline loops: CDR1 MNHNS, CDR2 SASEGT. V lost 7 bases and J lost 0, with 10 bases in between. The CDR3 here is CASMGTRSYNSPLHF. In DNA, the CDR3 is TGTGCCAGCATGGGCACGCGCTCCTATAATTCACCCCTCCACTTT.

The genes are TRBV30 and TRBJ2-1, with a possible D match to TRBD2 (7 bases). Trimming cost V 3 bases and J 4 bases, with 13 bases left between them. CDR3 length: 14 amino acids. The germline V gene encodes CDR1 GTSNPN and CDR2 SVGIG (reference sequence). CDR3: CAWRGRGRYNEQFF. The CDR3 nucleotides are TGTGCCTGGAGGGGGAGGGGGAGATACAATGAGCAGTTCTTC.

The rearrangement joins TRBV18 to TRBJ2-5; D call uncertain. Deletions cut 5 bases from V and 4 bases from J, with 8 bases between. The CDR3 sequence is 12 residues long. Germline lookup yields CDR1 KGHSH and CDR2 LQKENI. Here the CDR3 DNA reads TGTGCCAGCTCATCTATCCGAGAGACCCAGTACTTC. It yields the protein CASSSIRETQYF.

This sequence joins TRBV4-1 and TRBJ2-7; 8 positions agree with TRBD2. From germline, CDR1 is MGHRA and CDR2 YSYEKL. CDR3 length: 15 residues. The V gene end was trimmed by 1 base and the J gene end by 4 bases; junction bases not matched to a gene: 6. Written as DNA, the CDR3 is TGCGCCAGCAGCCAAGTGGGGACTAGTAGTTACGAGCAGTACTTC. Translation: CASSQVGTSSYEQYF.